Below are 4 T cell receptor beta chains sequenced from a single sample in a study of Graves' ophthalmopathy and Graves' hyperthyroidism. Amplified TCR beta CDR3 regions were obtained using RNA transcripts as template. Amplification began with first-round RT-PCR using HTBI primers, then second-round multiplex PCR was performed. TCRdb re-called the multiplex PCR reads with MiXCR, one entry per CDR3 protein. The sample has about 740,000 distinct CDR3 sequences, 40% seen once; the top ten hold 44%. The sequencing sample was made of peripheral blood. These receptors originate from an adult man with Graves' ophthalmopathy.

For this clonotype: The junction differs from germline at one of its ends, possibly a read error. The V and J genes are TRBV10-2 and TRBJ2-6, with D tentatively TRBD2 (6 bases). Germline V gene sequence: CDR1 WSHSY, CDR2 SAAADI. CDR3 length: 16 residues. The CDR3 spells CASTAGPGSGANVLTF. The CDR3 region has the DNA TGTGCCAGCACTGCGGGACCGGGCTCTGGGGCCAACGTCCTGACTTTC.

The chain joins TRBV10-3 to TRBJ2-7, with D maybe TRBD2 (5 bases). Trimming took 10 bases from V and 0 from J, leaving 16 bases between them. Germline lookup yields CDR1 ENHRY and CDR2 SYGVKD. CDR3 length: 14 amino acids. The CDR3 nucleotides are TGTGCCAGCAGGTCGGGGAGCGGCTCCTACGAGCAGTACTTC. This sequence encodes CASRSGSGSYEQYF.

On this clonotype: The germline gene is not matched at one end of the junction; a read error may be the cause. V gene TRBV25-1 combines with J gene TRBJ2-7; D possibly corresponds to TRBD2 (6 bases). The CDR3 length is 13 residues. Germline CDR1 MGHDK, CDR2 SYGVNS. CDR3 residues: CTSSGGNVNEQYF. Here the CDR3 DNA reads TGTACCAGCAGCGGCGGGAATGTCAATGAGCAGTACTTC.

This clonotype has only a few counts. This CDR3 is CSAVAGVQETQYF. The CDR3 region has the DNA TGCAGTGCAGTAGCGGGTGTCCAAGAGACCCAGTACTTC. This chain links TRBV20-1 with TRBJ2-5; 7 bases are a match to TRBD2. This CDR3 comprises 13 residues. Trimming at V came to 6 bases and at J to 1 base, leaving 5 bases not matched to a gene. Germline V gives CDR1 DFQATT, CDR2 SNEGSKA (reference sequence).